These 24 T cell receptor beta chains came from one sample sequenced in a study of CD8 T cells in ankylosing spondylitis. A single record per CDR3 protein comes from TCRdb applying MiXCR to the 5' RACE reads. The sample lists around 150,000 distinct CDR3 sequences, approximately 7.3% occurring once. Sequences were obtained from blood, either unsorted or a sorted T cell fraction (not recorded which). Receptor source: a female donor with ankylosing spondylitis or in good health (not recorded which).

This clonotype came up a few times. V gene TRBV18 combines with J gene TRBJ1-4; TRBD1 matches 8 bases. Trimming took 3 bases from V and 12 from J; bases not matched to a gene: 3. Germline CDR1 KGHSH, CDR2 LQKENI. This CDR3 is 12 amino acids long. Written as DNA, the CDR3 is TGTGCCAGCTCACCGGACAGGGTGGAACTGTTTTTT. Encoded protein: CASSPDRVELFF.

The chain recombines TRBV6-1 with TRBJ1-2, with 9 bases fitting TRBD1. After removal of 6 bases from V and 7 bases from J, the junction contained 9 bases not matched to a gene. The CDR3 extends over 14 amino acids. In germline, CDR1 is MNHNS, CDR2 SASEGT. CDR3 nucleotide sequence: TGTGCCAGCAGAAGACTACAGGGGGCTTTTGGCTACACCTTC. Translating gives CASRRLQGAFGYTF.

This clonotype was detected ten times or more. The DNA for the CDR3 is TGTGCCAGCAGCTTAGTAGTGTTTGGGACAGGGTATAGCAATCAGCCCCAGCATTTT. Its translation: CASSLVVFGTGYSNQPQHF. The chain links TRBV11-1 to TRBJ1-5; 9 nucleotides line up with TRBD1. This CDR3 is built from 19 residues. Germline loops: CDR1 SGHAT, CDR2 FQDESV (reference sequence). Trimming at V came to 1 base and at J to 0 bases, leaving 10 bases not matched to a gene.

In its sample, this clonotype was seen many times. This sequence joins TRBV29-1 and TRBJ2-3; D call uncertain. Trimming cost V 3 bases and J 6 bases, with 13 bases left between them. CDR3 length equals 13 residues. From germline, CDR1 is SQVTM and CDR2 ANQGSEA. Here the CDR3 reads CSVESVPADTQYF. CDR3 sequence (DNA): TGCAGCGTTGAGTCCGTTCCCGCGGATACGCAGTATTTT.

Notes on this clonotype: A much larger clone lies one base from this, so it may be a read error. V usage is TRBV7-2 and J usage is TRBJ1-5; D remains ambiguous. CDR1 is SGHTA and CDR2 is FQGNSA in the germline V gene. V gave up 3 bases and J gave up 6 bases, with 9 bases separating them. The CDR3 loop spans 13 amino acids. The CDR3 nucleotides read TGTACCAGCAGCTTCCCGGGGAGTCAGCCCCAGCATTTT. Protein sequence: CTSSFPGSQPQHF.

This clonotype was detected ten times or more. The V and J genes are TRBV12-3 or TRBV12-4 and TRBJ1-2; D remains unclear. CDR3 length: 14 amino acids. The V and J ends lost 7 bases and 2 bases respectively, with 14 bases between them. Written as DNA, the CDR3 is TGTGCCAGCACCCTTTCGGGTGGGAACTATGGCTACACCTTC. Translating it yields CASTLSGGNYGYTF.

The rearrangement links TRBV7-2 to TRBJ2-2; the D gene is possibly TRBD1 (5 bases). CDR1 is SGHTA, CDR2 FQGNSA, per germline. Trimming took 3 bases from V and 5 from J, leaving 16 bases between them. CDR3 length: 16 residues. Here the CDR3 reads CASSLMGQARTGELFF. Written as DNA, the CDR3 is TGTGCCAGCAGCTTGATGGGGCAGGCCAGAACCGGGGAGCTGTTTTTT. Supplemented by reference TRBV7-2 and TRBJ2-2, the full variable domain reads GAGVSQSPSNKVTEKGKDVELRCDPISGHTALYWYRQSLGQGLEFLIYFQGNSAPDKSGLPSDRFSAERTGGSVSTLTIQRTQQEDSAVYLCASSLMGQARTGELFFGEGSRLTVL.

CDR3 sequence: CASSFIPGANVLTF. The CDR3 coding sequence is TGCGCCAGCAGCTTCATTCCCGGGGCCAACGTCCTGACTTTC. The chain couples TRBV5-1 to TRBJ2-6; D ambiguous. V lost 2 bases, J lost 4 bases, and 7 bases lay in between. CDR1 is SGHRS, CDR2 YFSETQ, per germline. The CDR3 has 14 amino acids.

At least ten counts were recorded for this clonotype. The gene calls are TRBV27 and TRBJ2-5, with D hard to call. Trimming took off 2 bases at V and 4 bases at J, with 8 bases between the two ends. Germline lookup yields CDR1 MNHEY and CDR2 SMNVEV (reference sequence). The CDR3 loop spans 13 amino acids. Written as DNA, the CDR3 is TGTGCCAGCAGTTTAAGACCAGCAGAGACCCAGTACTTC. It yields the protein CASSLRPAETQYF.

Ten or more counts support this clonotype. V usage is TRBV20-1 and J usage is TRBJ1-2, with D tentatively TRBD1 (5 bases). V was shortened by 0 bases and J by 0 bases, with 11 bases between the two germline ends. Germline V gene sequence: CDR1 DFQATT, CDR2 SNEGSKA (reference sequence). The CDR3 contains 15 residues. In DNA, the CDR3 is TGCAGTGCTAGAGATCTGGGGGGGGCTAACTATGGCTACACCTTC. Protein: CSARDLGGANYGYTF.

This clonotype appeared many times. The chain joins TRBV11-1 to TRBJ1-3, with a possible D match to TRBD1 (6 bases). The CDR3 extends over 16 amino acids. V dropped 3 bases and J dropped 0 bases, with 12 bases sitting between them. Per the germline V gene, CDR1 is SGHAT and CDR2 is FQDESV (reference sequence). In DNA form, the CDR3 reads TGTGCCAGCAGCTTCGAAGTGGACAGCTCTGGAAACACCATATATTTT. This gives the protein CASSFEVDSSGNTIYF.

This clonotype occurred many times. The rearrangement joins TRBV12-3 or TRBV12-4 to TRBJ1-3; D is undetermined. The ends were cut back, 6 bases at V and 0 bases at J, with 6 bases in the middle. This CDR3 has 13 residues. Here the CDR3 DNA reads TGTGCCAGCAGCCGAAGCTCTGGAAACACCATATATTTT. Amino acids: CASSRSSGNTIYF.

This clonotype occurred many times. This chain connects TRBV9 to TRBJ2-7, with D perhaps given as TRBD1 or TRBD2 (5 bases each). The CDR3 runs to 14 residues. The V gene's germline CDR1 is SGDLS and CDR2 YYNGEE. V dropped 0 bases and J dropped 3 bases, with 10 bases sitting between them. CDR3 nucleotides: TGTGCCAGCAGCGTAGGAGTGGGGGACTACGAGCAGTACTTC. Its protein is CASSVGVGDYEQYF.

This clonotype was seen many times. This chain links TRBV12-3 or TRBV12-4 with TRBJ1-1; D remains unclear. The CDR3 loop spans 16 amino acids. V was trimmed by 5 bases and J by 0 bases, leaving 16 bases between them. CDR3 loop: CASSPWHGSMNTEAFF. Written as DNA, the CDR3 is TGTGCCAGCAGTCCCTGGCATGGCAGCATGAACACTGAAGCTTTCTTT.

This clonotype occurred many times. The chain recombines TRBV9 with TRBJ2-1; no clear D gene. V lost 0 bases and J lost 7, with 8 bases in between. The germline CDR1 and CDR2 sequences are SGDLS and YYNGEE. CDR3 length equals 13 residues. This chain's CDR3 is CASSVGPWNEQFF. DNA for the CDR3: TGTGCCAGCAGCGTAGGTCCGTGGAATGAGCAGTTCTTC.

This clonotype was observed a single time. The CDR3 DNA reads as TGTGCCTGGAGTACCCCGGTGACTCCTTACTACGAGCAGTACTTC. Amino acids: CAWSTPVTPYYEQYF. V is TRBV30 and J is TRBJ2-7; no firm D call. The CDR3 is made up of 15 amino acids. Germline loops: CDR1 GTSNPN, CDR2 SVGIG (reference sequence). V was pared by 2 bases and J by 3 bases, with 17 bases between.

This clonotype was observed many times. This chain joins TRBV25-1 and TRBJ2-2, with 10 bases identical to TRBD2. The ends lost 8 bases at V and 2 bases at J; junction bases unmatched: 5. Germline CDR1 and CDR2: MGHDK and SYGVNS. This CDR3 is built from 15 residues. The CDR3 DNA sequence: TGTGCCAGCTTTAGCGGGGGGCTTAACACCGGGGAGCTGTTTTTT. As protein: CASFSGGLNTGELFF.

There are a few counts of this clonotype. The V and J genes are TRBV27 and TRBJ2-7; 8 bases match TRBD1. Germline assignment: CDR1 MNHEY and CDR2 SMNVEV (reference sequence). Unmatched junction bases numbered 12, after V lost 5 bases and J lost 0 bases. This CDR3 region has 17 residues. The CDR3 is CASSTRTGSRSSYEQYF. The CDR3, as DNA: TGTGCCAGCAGTACCCGGACAGGGTCAAGGAGCTCCTACGAGCAGTACTTC.

The table lists this clonotype with many counts. J is TRBJ1-3 and V is TRBV12-3 or TRBV12-4; 11 bases fit TRBD1. Germline trimming cut 6 bases from V and 0 bases from J; bases unmatched to any gene: 4. The CDR3 consists of 16 residues. This CDR3 is CASREGTGGSGNTIYF. The DNA of the CDR3 is TGTGCCAGCAGGGAAGGGACAGGGGGCTCTGGAAACACCATATATTTT.

This clonotype appeared many times. The CDR3 spells CASSVSQGADGYTF. The CDR3 nucleotides read TGTGCCAGCAGTGTGTCCCAGGGGGCTGATGGCTACACCTTC. This rearrangement joins TRBV6-1 to TRBJ1-2; 8 bases fit TRBD1. The CDR3 length is 14 residues. From germline, CDR1 is MNHNS and CDR2 SASEGT. Trimming took 4 bases from V and 6 from J; bases not matched to a gene: 7.

This clonotype was seen many times. The V call is TRBV12-3 or TRBV12-4, the J call TRBJ1-2; no clear D. The V end lost 3 bases, the J end lost 7 bases, and 12 bases lay between the germline ends. The CDR3 spans 13 residues. The CDR3 loop reads CASSFQGSRGYTF. The CDR3 DNA is TGTGCCAGCAGTTTTCAAGGCAGTCGTGGCTACACCTTC.

This clonotype came up many times. The chain employs TRBV6-1 and TRBJ2-1; D unclear. The V and J ends lost 3 bases and 6 bases respectively, with 6 bases between them. The germline CDR1 and CDR2 sequences are MNHNS and SASEGT. The CDR3 totals 12 residues. The CDR3 spells CASSDRINEQFF. The CDR3 DNA reads TGTGCCAGCAGTGACCGGATCAATGAGCAGTTCTTC.

This clonotype was found a few times. V and J are TRBV28 and TRBJ2-7; 8 nucleotides align to TRBD1. CDR3 length: 15 residues. Unmatched junction bases numbered 5, after V lost 2 bases and J lost 2 bases. Germline lookup yields CDR1 MDHEN and CDR2 SYDVKM. CDR3 in amino acids: CASSLAGGLTYEQYF. The CDR3 region has the DNA TGTGCCAGCAGTTTAGCAGGGGGCCTTACCTACGAGCAGTACTTC.

This clonotype was counted at least ten times. The genes are TRBV5-1 and TRBJ1-1; 10 positions agree with TRBD1. The germline gives CDR1 SGHRS, CDR2 YFSETQ. Trimming at V came to 1 base and at J to 1 base, leaving 7 bases not matched to a gene. CDR3 size: 17 residues. The CDR3 nucleotides are TGCGCCAGCAGCTTGTTGGGGACAGGGGAACCGAACACTGAAGCTTTCTTT. This encodes CASSLLGTGEPNTEAFF. Supplemented by reference TRBV5-1 and TRBJ1-1, the full variable domain reads KAGVTQTPRYLIKTRGQQVTLSCSPISGHRSVSWYQQTPGQGLQFLFEYFSETQRNKGNFPGRFSGRQFSNSRSEMNVSTLELGDSALYLCASSLLGTGEPNTEAFFGQGTRLTVV.